A single sample gave rise to the 17 T cell receptor beta chains below, sequenced in a study of T cells expressing NK-cell markers. TCRdb reprocessed the 5' RACE reads and keeps a single row for each CDR3 protein, giving no DNA. The table lists about 400,000 distinct CDR3 sequences. The source material was blood T cells: a sorted CD56 or NKG2C T cell subset, CD4+ or CD8+ T cells, or bulk PBMC T cells (not recorded which). The receptors derive from a woman in her fifties or sixties in good health.

This chain uses TRBV18 with TRBJ2-7; TCRdb returns TRBD2, unconfirmable since there is no DNA. From germline, CDR1 is KGHSH and CDR2 LQKENI. The CDR3 sequence is 14 residues long. The CDR3 sequence: CASCVGPGIYEQYF.

The gene calls are TRBV2 and TRBJ2-3; TCRdb proposes TRBD2, but this gene call is untestable without DNA. The V gene's germline CDR1 is SNHLY and CDR2 FYNNEI. This CDR3 has 16 residues. CDR3 protein: CASSAGREGSTDTQYF. The whole variable domain, filled in from reference TRBV2 and TRBJ2-3, reads EPEVTQTPSHQVTQMGQEVILRCVPISNHLYFYWYRQILGQKVEFLVSFYNNEISEKSEIFDDQFSVERPDGSNFTLKIRSTKLEDSAMYFCASSAGREGSTDTQYFGPGTRLTVL.

V and J are TRBV10-3 and TRBJ2-3; the D call of TRBD1 rests on TCRdb alone, since no DNA is present to check it. In germline, CDR1 is ENHRY, CDR2 SYGVKD. This CDR3 spans 13 amino acids. The CDR3 is CAISEGTADTQYF.

The V call is TRBV2, the J call TRBJ1-5; the TCRdb call, TRBD1, lacks DNA for checking. This CDR3 has 16 amino acids. The germline CDR1 and CDR2 sequences are SNHLY and FYNNEI. The CDR3 loop reads CASSEAWTDSNQPQHF.

The J gene is TRBJ2-5, the V gene TRBV20-1; TCRdb reports TRBD2, a call that lacks DNA to check it against. CDR3 size: 17 residues. Germline loops: CDR1 DFQATT, CDR2 SNEGSKA (reference sequence). The CDR3 is CSARPEFSDTLEETQYF.

This chain connects TRBV15 to TRBJ2-5; the TRBD2 assignment by TCRdb is unverifiable without DNA. The CDR3 is 14 residues long. The germline V gene encodes CDR1 LNHNV and CDR2 YYDKDF (reference sequence). Here the CDR3 reads CATSAGTAQETQYF.

The rearrangement links TRBV5-1 to TRBJ2-3; TCRdb reports TRBD2, a call that lacks DNA to check it against. CDR3 size: 17 residues. Germline assignment: CDR1 SGHRS and CDR2 YFSETQ. CDR3 sequence reads: CASSLGPLSIASDTQYF.

The chain's CDR3 is CASSPTGRAGANVLTF. The V call is TRBV5-1, the J call TRBJ2-6; the TCRdb D gene call, TRBD2, has no DNA to confirm it. CDR3 length: 16 amino acids. Germline CDR1 reads SGHRS; CDR2 reads YFSETQ.

The chain carries TRBV6-1 and TRBJ2-7. This CDR3 is 14 amino acids long. Germline CDR1 and CDR2: MNHNS and SASEGT. The CDR3 here is CASKQLTISYEQYF.

The gene calls are TRBV6-2 or TRBV6-3 and TRBJ2-5. Germline lookup yields CDR1 MNHEY and CDR2 SVGEGT. The CDR3 totals 12 residues. This CDR3 reads CASSPTQRTQYF.

The gene calls are TRBV3-1 and TRBJ1-2. The CDR3 runs to 11 residues. Germline V gene data show CDR1 as LGHDT and CDR2 as YNNKEL (reference sequence). CDR3: CASRSGYGYTF. Based on the CDR3 plus reference TRBV3-1 and TRBJ1-2, the full variable domain is DTAVSQTPKYLVTQMGNDKSIKCEQNLGHDTMYWYKQDSKKFLKIMFSYNNKELIINETVPNRFSPKSPDKAHLNLHINSLELGDSAVYFCASRSGYGYTFGSGTRLTVV.

The V gene is TRBV5-1, the J gene TRBJ1-1; TCRdb gives TRBD1 as the D gene, but with no DNA this cannot be confirmed. CDR3 length: 13 amino acids. Germline CDR1 SGHRS, CDR2 YFSETQ. The CDR3 spells CASSSSGFAEAFF.

The V call is TRBV24-1, the J call TRBJ2-3; checking the TCRdb D call of TRBD1 is not possible without DNA. The CDR3 runs 17 residues. The germline V gene encodes CDR1 KGHDR and CDR2 SFDVKD. The CDR3: CATSDQTGGRLTDTQYF.

The chain uses TRBV5-1 and TRBJ2-5; without DNA, the TCRdb call of TRBD1 cannot be checked. This CDR3 is 16 amino acids long. Germline V gene data show CDR1 as SGHRS and CDR2 as YFSETQ. CDR3 protein: CASSLNAGGRQETQYF.

The V gene is TRBV2, the J gene TRBJ1-5; there is no DNA to check the TCRdb D call of TRBD1. The CDR3 is made up of 17 amino acids. Germline values: CDR1 SNHLY, CDR2 FYNNEI. The CDR3 loop is CASSEAGFDRVGQPQHF.

The chain recombines TRBV4-1 with TRBJ1-6; without DNA, the TCRdb call of TRBD1 cannot be checked. CDR1 is MGHRA, CDR2 YSYEKL, per germline. The CDR3 is 13 residues long. The CDR3 loop is CASSQVQGSPLHF.

The chain is built from TRBV12-3 or TRBV12-4 and TRBJ1-2; the D call of TRBD1 rests on TCRdb alone, since no DNA is present to check it. This CDR3 spans 12 amino acids. The CDR3: CASIRGTAGYTF.